Listed here is a single TCR beta chain. Its antigen remains unidentified. In each case, RNA was isolated and then reverse transcribed into cDNA as the sequencing template. Here immunoSEQ multiplex PCR was the method, and the copy in TCRdb shows in-frame clones only, minus some. Of 110,000 or so clones detected, roughly 55% appear once; the ten largest clones hold roughly 25%. These data belong to a study of CD8+ T cells in alopecia areata. Study-wide points: Scalp sample sequencing also detects resident alphabeta T cells of normal skin. Lesional scalp displayed greater clonality than normal scalp, most notably in alopecia totalis/universalis.

The germline V gene has CDR1 GTSNPN and CDR2 SVGIG (reference sequence). V lost 4 bases and J lost 4, with 7 bases in between. The CDR3 has 12 amino acids. Peripheral blood, together with lesional scalp punch biopsies, was collected from alopecia areata patients. Sorting of PBMCs yielded the CD4+ and CD8+ T cells. This receptor was taken from a human donor with alopecia areata. Sequences were obtained from NKG2D-low CD8+ T cells sorted from blood. This chain joins TRBV30 and TRBJ2-2; D remains unclear. This CDR3 reads CAWMPGTGELFF. The CDR3 nucleotides are TGTGCCTGGATGCCCGGCACCGGGGAGCTGTTTTTT. Combining the CDR3 with reference TRBV30 and TRBJ2-2 gives the whole variable domain SQTIHQWPATLVQPVGSPLSLECTVEGTSNPNLYWYRQAAGRGLQLLFYSVGIGQISSEVPQNLSASRPQDRQFILSSKKLLLSDSGFYLCAWMPGTGELFFGEGSRLTVL.